Only one count was recorded for the clone carrying this T cell receptor beta chain. The sample is drawn from a study of control samples from healthy donors and cancer patients. The data were produced by immunoSEQ multiplex PCR, yet TCRdb's version contains in-frame clones alone and is incomplete. The sample gives about 120,000 clones, roughly 93% of which show up once; about 2.6% is in the top ten. Trimming took 2 bases from V and 7 from J; bases not matched to a gene: 6. This CDR3 is 15 amino acids long. Germline-derived CDR1 and CDR2 are MNHEY and SVGEGT. The sequencing sample was made of blood. This receptor was identified in a young man in good health. This chain joins TRBV6-2 or TRBV6-3 and TRBJ2-1; 9 bases map to TRBD2. CDR3 region: CASSYQRGVYNEQFF. The CDR3 DNA is TGTGCCAGCAGTTACCAGCGGGGGGTGTATAATGAGCAGTTCTTC.